A single sample is the source of the 12 T cell receptor beta chains below, sequenced in a study of blood T cell repertoires in COVID-19. Produced via immunoSEQ multiplex PCR; TCRdb's table is partial and in-frame only. The sample records tens of thousands of clones, around 85% being singletons. The sample was peripheral blood. These receptors originate from a woman between 65 and 79 years old with acute or convalescent COVID-19.

This clone was recorded a few times. The J gene is TRBJ2-2, the V gene TRBV6-2 or TRBV6-3, with D tentatively TRBD2 (6 bases). In germline, CDR1 is MNHEY, CDR2 SVGEGT. The CDR3 has 16 residues. The V gene lost 4 bases and the J gene lost 5 bases, with 17 bases spanning the gap. The CDR3, as DNA: TGTGCCAGCAGTTTAAGACTCGGGAGCAGTACCGGGGAGCTGTTTTTT. It yields the protein CASSLRLGSSTGELFF.

A single count supports this clone. J is TRBJ2-2 and V is TRBV28; D may be TRBD2 (6 bases). CDR1 is MDHEN and CDR2 is SYDVKM in the germline V gene. The V gene lost 6 bases and the J gene lost 13 bases, with 24 bases spanning the gap. The CDR3 length is 15 residues. The CDR3 spells CASSLPPTGALGLFF. The CDR3 DNA follows: TGTGCCAGCAGCCTACCGCCAACGGGAGCGTTGGGGCTGTTTTTT.

The rearrangement uses TRBV19 and TRBJ2-6; 9 bases are shared with TRBD1. The CDR3 has 17 amino acids. V shed 5 bases, J shed 2 bases, and the junction held 7 bases outside the gene matches. The germline gives CDR1 LNHDA, CDR2 SQIVND (reference sequence). This CDR3 is CASSSGTGTPGANVLTF. The CDR3 nucleotides are TGTGCCAGTAGTTCCGGGACAGGGACACCTGGGGCCAACGTCCTGACTTTC.

The CDR3 reads CASSLGGGGNQPQHF. The CDR3 DNA reads as TGTGCCAGTAGTCTAGGTGGAGGCGGCAATCAGCCCCAGCATTTT. The chain uses TRBV19 and TRBJ1-5; no firm D call. The CDR3 length is 15 residues. V was trimmed by 5 bases and J by 2 bases, leaving 13 bases between them. Germline V gene sequence: CDR1 LNHDA, CDR2 SQIVND (reference sequence).

The genes are TRBV6-4 and TRBJ2-3; the match to TRBD1 covers 9 bases. The germline V gene encodes CDR1 MRHNA and CDR2 SNTAGT. V gave up 8 bases and J gave up 0 bases; unmatched junction bases: 3. The CDR3 is 14 amino acids. CDR3 protein: CASGQGTSTDTQYF. CDR3 nucleotide sequence: TGTGCCAGCGGACAGGGGACTAGCACAGATACGCAGTATTTT.

The rearrangement uses TRBV9 and TRBJ2-6; a weak D match, TRBD2 (5 bases). In germline, CDR1 is SGDLS, CDR2 YYNGEE. The CDR3 runs 21 residues. Trimming cost V 2 bases and J 4 bases, with 28 bases left between them. The CDR3 spells CASSVLSSSRWLRGGANVLTF. For the CDR3, the DNA is TGTGCCAGCAGCGTCCTATCAAGTAGTAGGTGGCTACGGGGAGGGGCCAACGTCCTGACTTTC.

The chain uses TRBV10-2 and TRBJ1-5; D is undetermined. Between the trimmed V and J ends, which lost 4 bases and 2 bases, there was a span of 12 bases. Looked up from germline, CDR1 is WSHSY and CDR2 is SAAADI. CDR3 length equals 15 residues. CDR3 amino acids: CASSVGLRGNQPQHF. The CDR3 DNA reads as TGCGCCAGCAGTGTAGGGTTGCGGGGCAATCAGCCCCAGCATTTT.

This sequence joins TRBV5-1 and TRBJ2-3; TRBD1 is a possible D gene (5 bases). Germline V gene lookup returns CDR1 SGHRS and CDR2 YFSETQ. The CDR3 is 14 amino acids. The V gene lost 4 bases and the J gene lost 13 bases, with 22 bases spanning the gap. CDR3 DNA sequence: TGCGCCAGCAGCCCCGGGCAGGTCCTACAGGAGAAGTATTTT. Protein sequence: CASSPGQVLQEKYF.

The chain carries TRBV7-9 and TRBJ1-1; D may be TRBD1 (6 bases). CDR1 is SEHNR and CDR2 is FQNEAQ in the germline V gene (reference sequence). Trimming took 5 bases from V and 4 from J, leaving 11 bases between them. This CDR3 spans 13 amino acids. The CDR3 loop reads CASSTQGGTEAFF. The CDR3 DNA sequence: TGTGCCAGCAGCACTCAAGGGGGCACTGAAGCTTTCTTT.

V gene TRBV11-3 combines with J gene TRBJ2-2, with TRBD2 identical over 10 bases. CDR1 and CDR2 (germline): SGHNT, YENEEA. V shed 4 bases and J 3 bases; nucleotides not matched to a gene: 11. CDR3 size: 18 residues. CDR3 region: CASSSSRAGTSDTGELFF. The CDR3 DNA is TGTGCCAGCAGCTCTAGCCGAGCCGGGACTAGCGACACCGGGGAGCTGTTTTTT.

This chain links TRBV28 with TRBJ1-1; a weak D match, TRBD1 (6 bases). The V end was cut by 6 bases, the J end by 4 bases, with 15 bases between. The CDR3 contains 14 residues. CDR1 and CDR2 from the germline V gene are MDHEN and SYDVKM. The CDR3 DNA sequence: TGTGCCAGCAGCCCCGGACAGCCGAGCACTGAAGCTTTCTTT. Encoded protein: CASSPGQPSTEAFF.

The chain recombines TRBV5-5 with TRBJ2-5; D is unresolved. The CDR3 runs to 12 residues. The germline gives CDR1 SGHKS, CDR2 YYEKEE (reference sequence). V lost 1 base and J 4 bases, leaving 5 bases between the germline ends. This CDR3 is CASSLTAETQYF. DNA of the CDR3: TGTGCCAGCAGCTTGACAGCAGAGACCCAGTACTTC.